This T cell receptor (beta chain) was documented in a study of shared clonotypes between healthy human individuals. Division of CD4+ cells produced a CD45RA+ naive subset and a CD45RA-negative memory subset. Overall study results and limits: Memory subsets had estimated richness that was generally smaller than that of naive subsets. In the sorted subsets, rarefaction showed sequencing was incomplete despite large depth.

Note on this clone: Its antigen is undetermined.

V was clipped by 3 bases and J by 2 bases, with 14 bases between them. The germline V gene encodes CDR1 MGHRA and CDR2 YSYEKL. The CDR3 runs 16 residues. Several immunoSEQ 96-well plates shared each subset's DNA, each plate a replicate. The method was immunoSEQ multiplex PCR; TCRdb's version includes in-frame clones alone and lacks a portion of them. This sample has 980,000 or so clones, with approximately 76% found just once. This sequence joins TRBV4-1 and TRBJ2-1; D is perhaps TRBD2 (6 bases). This receptor was identified in a young man in good health. Sequencing was carried out using memory CD4+ T cells sorted from blood. Noted subset: CD45RA-negative fraction. CDR3 residues: CASSQALAPTYNEQFF. DNA for the CDR3: TGCGCCAGCAGCCAGGCGCTAGCGCCGACCTACAATGAGCAGTTCTTC.